This T cell receptor beta chain derives from a study of Graves' ophthalmopathy and Graves' hyperthyroidism. Study results and caveats: The model flagged ophthalmopathy progression at more than 60% sensitivity and around 72% specificity.

Donors with ophthalmopathy: moderate-to-severe activity, CAS ≥3, NOSPECS ≥4, duration under 3 months. This clonotype was detected ten times or more. Its antigen is as yet unknown. V was trimmed by 0 bases and J by 7 bases, leaving 13 bases between them. The CDR3 covers 15 residues. The germline gives CDR1 LGHDT, CDR2 YNNKEL (reference sequence). Investigators amplified TCR beta CDR3 regions from RNA transcripts. Second-round multiplex PCR followed a first-round RT-PCR using HTBI primers. MiXCR, applied by TCRdb to the multiplex PCR reads, yields one record per CDR3 protein. This sample has 300,000 to 400,000 distinct CDR3 sequences; 17% occur once, and the top ten carry over 9%.

This rearrangement joins TRBV3-1 to TRBJ1-5; D might be TRBD1 (5 bases). This receptor was identified in an adult man with Graves' ophthalmopathy. Material for sequencing was peripheral blood. In nucleotides, the CDR3 is TGTGCCAGCAGCCAAGATACCAGGGACGGGCAGCCCCAGCATTTT. This gives the protein CASSQDTRDGQPQHF.